The clone carrying this T cell receptor (beta chain) appeared many times. Its target is not known. From germline, CDR1 is SEHNR and CDR2 FQNEAQ (reference sequence). The CDR3 spans 14 residues. The ends were cut back, 5 bases at V and 2 bases at J, with 12 bases in the middle. A J-beta primer mix and a sample-barcoded 5' primer were used in a second PCR of roughly 7 to 12 cycles. TCRdb called the 5' RACE reads again in MiXCR, with one record for every CDR3 protein. The sample carries hundreds of thousands of distinct CDR3 sequences, around 48% recorded once. This sample stems from a study of blood T cells in healthy people across ages. Overall study results and limits: Estimates drawn from one million T cells were deemed to understate diversity. Naive CD4+ cells and diversity were both higher in long-lived donors than in aged donors.

J is TRBJ1-2 and V is TRBV7-9, with D possibly TRBD1 on 6 matching bases. The clonotype originates from a woman aged 55-70 years in good health. The sample consisted of blood. The CDR3 DNA reads TGTGCCAGCAGCCGAGGCACAGGGAACTATGGCTACACCTTC. Translation gives CASSRGTGNYGYTF.